These T cell receptor beta chains were read from a single sample in a study of cytomegalovirus exposure and HLA in healthy donors. Clones were sequenced by immunoSEQ multiplex PCR, and TCRdb holds only the in-frame ones, with some missing. The table lists 65,000 to 85,000 clones, 65% to 85% of them singletons, with 2.4% in the top ten. The sequenced material came from PBMCs. These receptors originate from a woman aged 50 to 65 in good health and CMV-seronegative. Each CDR3 is given with its conserved first and last residue. The order of the fields is clone size, J gene, CDR3 length, D gene, V gene, CDR3 DNA, CDR3 protein. A D gene is named only where the DNA matches it firmly. Not all rows give a size; the values are once, few, many and, for expanded clones, a class.

. | TRBJ1-1 | 17 | TRBD1 | TRBV27 | TGTGCCAGCAGACTAATGACAGGGGCCTCCTCGTACACTGAAGCTTTCTTT | CASRLMTGASSYTEAFF
. | TRBJ2-1 | 13 | . | TRBV4-1 | TGCGCCAGCAGCCAAGGCTCGGGCAATGAGCAGTTCTTC | CASSQGSGNEQFF
few | TRBJ2-2 | 14 | . | TRBV19 | TGTGCCAGTAGTATTAGGCAGGCCACCGGGGAGCTGTTTTTT | CASSIRQATGELFF
. | TRBJ1-1 | 13 | . | TRBV4-3 | TGCGCCAGCAGCCAAGACGCGGAGTATGGAGCTTTCTTT | CASSQDAEYGAFF
. | TRBJ2-1 | 14 | . | TRBV4-3 | TGCGCCAGCAGCCAAGATCGAGTCCTCCATGAGCAGTTCTTC | CASSQDRVLHEQFF
. | TRBJ1-5 | 18 | TRBD1 | TRBV5-1 | TGCGCCAGCAGCATATCCCCGGGACAGGGTACGAGCAATCAGCCCCAGCATTTT | CASSISPGQGTSNQPQHF
few | TRBJ2-7 | 15 | . | TRBV4-1 | TGCGCCAGCAGCCAAGACAGGGCCTCAACTTACGAGCAGTACTTC | CASSQDRASTYEQYF
. | TRBJ2-3 | 16 | TRBD1 | TRBV6-1 | TGTGCCAGCAGTGAAGGACAGGGGGTTAGCACAGATACGCAGTATTTT | CASSEGQGVSTDTQYF
. | TRBJ2-3 | 16 | . | TRBV10-3 | TGTGCCATCAGCCCGGGACACCTCTCGAGCACAGATACGCAGTATTTT | CAISPGHLSSTDTQYF
. | TRBJ2-2 | 13 | . | TRBV29-1 | TGCAGCGTTGAATTTTTGAGTGCCGGGGAGCTGTTTTTT | CSVEFLSAGELFF
. | TRBJ2-3 | 15 | TRBD2 | TRBV28 | TGTGCCAGCAGCTCTAGCGGGAGGGACACAGATACGCAGTATTTT | CASSSSGRDTDTQYF
. | TRBJ2-3 | 15 | . | TRBV19 | TGTGCCAGTAGTCACAGGGATTTGCGTACAGATACGCAGTATTTT | CASSHRDLRTDTQYF
. | TRBJ1-5 | 14 | TRBD1 | TRBV7-2 | TGTGCCAGCAGCTCCGGGACAGTCAGCCAGCCCCAGCATTTT | CASSSGTVSQPQHF
. | TRBJ2-2 | 14 | . | TRBV6-5 | TGTGCCAGCAGTTACCAGGTGGATAACGGGGAGCTGTTTTTT | CASSYQVDNGELFF
. | TRBJ2-1 | 15 | TRBD1 | TRBV28 | TGTGCCAGCAAACGGACAGGAAAAACCTACAATGAGCAGTTCTTC | CASKRTGKTYNEQFF
. | TRBJ2-3 | 16 | TRBD2 | TRBV27 | TGTGCCAGCAGTTTGAACTCCCGGGGGGGCACAGATACGCAGTATTTT | CASSLNSRGGTDTQYF
once | TRBJ2-1 | 15 | . | TRBV5-1 | TGCGCCAGTAGCACAGCATCGAGCTCCTACAATGAGCAGTTCTTC | CASSTASSSYNEQFF
. | TRBJ2-1 | 13 | . | TRBV30 | TGTGCCTGGAGTTTGTACTCCTACAATGAGCAGTTCTTC | CAWSLYSYNEQFF
few | TRBJ1-2 | 16 | . | TRBV30 | TGTGCCTGGGAAGATCCGTTATCTCAAGGGGTCTATGGCTACACCTTC | CAWEDPLSQGVYGYTF
. | TRBJ1-1 | 14 | . | TRBV19 | TGTGCCAGTAACCCGACAGATAAGAACACTGAAGCTTTCTTT | CASNPTDKNTEAFF
. | TRBJ2-7 | 15 | TRBD2 | TRBV28 | TGTGCCAGCACCTCTCCGGGACTAGCGGCCCACGAGCAGTACTTC | CASTSPGLAAHEQYF
. | TRBJ1-1 | 12 | . | TRBV5-6 | TGTGCCAGCAGCTTGGCTACAGCTGAAGCTTTCTTT | CASSLATAEAFF
. | TRBJ1-4 | 14 | . | TRBV7-9 | TGTGCCAGCAGCTTATCTGGCCCTAATGAAAAACTGTTTTTT | CASSLSGPNEKLFF
. | TRBJ2-7 | 14 | TRBD2 | TRBV2 | TGTGCCAGCAGGGCTAGCGGGAGGATGTACGAGCAGTACTTC | CASRASGRMYEQYF
. | TRBJ1-2 | 14 | TRBD1 | TRBV19 | TGTGCCAGTAGTAAAGGTTTTGACAGGGTTGGCTACACCTTC | CASSKGFDRVGYTF
. | TRBJ1-2 | 15 | . | TRBV18 | TGTGCCAGCTCACCATCCGACGGAGGGCTTTATGGCTACACCTTC | CASSPSDGGLYGYTF
few | TRBJ1-5 | 14 | . | TRBV30 | TGTGCCTGGAGTCCGGACAGAATAAATCAGCCCCAGCATTTT | CAWSPDRINQPQHF
. | TRBJ2-7 | 16 | . | TRBV27 | TGTGCCAGCAGTTTATCGGGGCAGGGGGGATCCTACGAGCAGTACTTC | CASSLSGQGGSYEQYF
once | TRBJ2-1 | 16 | TRBD1 | TRBV5-1 | TGCGCCAGCAGCTTACCCGGGACAGGGTCCTACAATGAGCAGTTCTTC | CASSLPGTGSYNEQFF
. | TRBJ2-7 | 16 | TRBD1 | TRBV6-5 | TGTGCCAGCAGTTACTCTTTGGGACAGGGAAACTACGAGCAGTACTTC | CASSYSLGQGNYEQYF
. | TRBJ2-7 | 15 | TRBD2 | TRBV27 | TGTGCCAGCAGTTTACGGGCGGGAGTAAGCTACGAGCAGTACTTC | CASSLRAGVSYEQYF
. | TRBJ1-1 | 14 | . | TRBV5-4 | TGTGCCAGCAGCTGGGGGCCGGCGAACACTGAAGCTTTCTTT | CASSWGPANTEAFF
few | TRBJ1-1 | 12 | . | TRBV30 | TGTGCCTGGAGAGATTCGGGGGGTGAAGCTTTCTTT | CAWRDSGGEAFF
. | TRBJ2-1 | 12 | TRBD1 | TRBV29-1 | TGCAGCTCAAACGACAGGGAGAATGAGCAGTTCTTC | CSSNDRENEQFF
. | TRBJ2-1 | 12 | . | TRBV9 | TGTGCCAGCAGCGGAGGACTGGATGAGCAGTTCTTC | CASSGGLDEQFF
. | TRBJ2-6 | 15 | . | TRBV30 | TGTGCCTGGAGTTCAACAAATGCTGGGGCCAACGTCCTGACTTTC | CAWSSTNAGANVLTF
. | TRBJ2-5 | 20 | TRBD2 | TRBV5-1 | TGCGCCAGCAGCCCCCAACCTCCGGGACTAGCGGGAGGAGGGCAAGAGACCCAGTACTTC | CASSPQPPGLAGGGQETQYF
. | TRBJ2-1 | 13 | . | TRBV5-1 | TGCGCCAGCAGCCTGGGTCCAAACAATGAGCAGTTCTTC | CASSLGPNNEQFF
. | TRBJ1-5 | 13 | . | TRBV7-2 | TGTGCCAGCAGCCCGCGCCCCAATCAGCCCCAGCATTTT | CASSPRPNQPQHF
. | TRBJ2-7 | 13 | TRBD1 | TRBV6-5 | TGTGCCAGCAGTGTGACAGGGTTCCACGAGCAGTACTTC | CASSVTGFHEQYF
. | TRBJ1-2 | 14 | . | TRBV7-3 | TGTGCCAGCACCCGGACCGCAGGGGCAGGTGGCTACACCTTC | CASTRTAGAGGYTF
. | TRBJ2-7 | 19 | TRBD2 | TRBV7-2 | TGTGCCAGCAGCTTAAGAGGGGGAGCTAGCGGGAGCACATGGTACGAGCAGTACTTC | CASSLRGGASGSTWYEQYF
. | TRBJ2-7 | 15 | TRBD2 | TRBV10-3 | TGTGCCATCAGTGATAAGACTAGCAGCCCCTACGAGCAGTACTTC | CAISDKTSSPYEQYF
few | TRBJ1-2 | 17 | TRBD1 | TRBV7-9 | TGTGCCAGCAGCTTAATTAGCGAACAGGGGAGGAACTATGGCTACACCTTC | CASSLISEQGRNYGYTF
. | TRBJ2-1 | 15 | TRBD1 | TRBV5-1 | TGCGCCAGCAGCCCCGGGACAGGGGGAAAGAATGAGCAGTTCTTC | CASSPGTGGKNEQFF
once | TRBJ2-3 | 16 | TRBD2 | TRBV9 | TGTGCCAGCAGCGTAGCTAGCGGGAGGAGCACAGATACGCAGTATTTT | CASSVASGRSTDTQYF
. | TRBJ2-3 | 14 | . | TRBV2 | TGTGCCAGCAACCGGGGTCTGAACACAGATACGCAGTATTTT | CASNRGLNTDTQYF
. | TRBJ2-1 | 19 | TRBD2 | TRBV5-6 | TGTGCCAGCAGCACGACTAGCGGGGAGGAGGGGGGCTCCTACAATGAGCAGTTCTTC | CASSTTSGEEGGSYNEQFF
. | TRBJ1-2 | 11 | . | TRBV15 | TGTGCCACCCGAGACGGGGGTGGCTACACCTTC | CATRDGGGYTF
once | TRBJ1-4 | 17 | TRBD1 | TRBV4-1 | TGCGCCAGCAGCCAAGATCCAACCGGAGGGGGCAATGAAAAACTGTTTTTT | CASSQDPTGGGNEKLFF
once | TRBJ1-4 | 15 | . | TRBV7-8 | TGTGCCAGCAGCTTGGAGACAGATTATAATGAAAAACTGTTTTTT | CASSLETDYNEKLFF
. | TRBJ2-5 | 14 | TRBD2 | TRBV7-9 | TGTGCCAGCAGCCTGGGAGGGAACCAAGAGACCCAGTACTTC | CASSLGGNQETQYF
. | TRBJ2-1 | 15 | TRBD2 | TRBV5-1 | TGCGCCAGCACCTCTCTAGCGGGAGGGCCAGATGAGCAGTTCTTC | CASTSLAGGPDEQFF
once | TRBJ1-5 | 13 | TRBD1 | TRBV30 | TGTGCCTGGGGACAGGGGGTAGATCAGCCCCAGCATTTT | CAWGQGVDQPQHF
. | TRBJ1-2 | 13 | . | TRBV19 | TGTGCCAGTAGTATCTCCGGGGTTTATGGCTACACCTTC | CASSISGVYGYTF
. | TRBJ1-4 | 15 | . | TRBV7-9 | TGTGCCAGCAGCTTAGGACAGTTATCAGGGGAAAAACTGTTTTTT | CASSLGQLSGEKLFF
few | TRBJ2-7 | 14 | TRBD2 | TRBV28 | TGTGCCAGCAGTCCAGGCGGGAGGCGTGGCGAGCAGTACTTC | CASSPGGRRGEQYF
. | TRBJ1-2 | 13 | . | TRBV6-5 | TGTGCCAGCAGCTCCGACAGAAACTATGGCTACACCTTC | CASSSDRNYGYTF
few | TRBJ1-2 | 13 | . | TRBV13 | TGTGCCAGCAGCTCGGGGGGGGATTATGGCTACACCTTC | CASSSGGDYGYTF
few | TRBJ2-1 | 16 | . | TRBV5-4 | TGTGCCAGCAGCTTGGGTAGGGAGCGGATCTCGAATGAGCAGTTCTTC | CASSLGRERISNEQFF